These 6 T cell receptor beta chains originate from one sample sequenced in a study of CXCR3-negative and CXCR3-positive naive CD8 T cells. The authors made the TRB cDNA libraries by 5' RACE using UMI labels. With the 5' RACE reads reprocessed, TCRdb shows one record per CDR3 protein and no DNA. This sample's table has tens of thousands of distinct CDR3 sequences. The sequenced material came from memory CD8+ T cells from blood. All receptors derive from a human donor in good health. Some clones in this sample may be carry-over from other donors' samples.

The rearrangement uses TRBV24-1 and TRBJ2-1; absent DNA, TCRdb's TRBD2 call cannot be checked. CDR1 KGHDR and CDR2 SFDVKD come from the germline V gene. The CDR3 is 18 amino acids. The CDR3 protein is CATSDLGTSGGAANEQFF.

This chain uses TRBV2 with TRBJ2-1; the TCRdb call, TRBD2, lacks DNA for checking. The CDR3 extends over 16 amino acids. The germline gives CDR1 SNHLY, CDR2 FYNNEI. The CDR3 is CASSERREGHYNEQFF.

This chain joins TRBV6-2 or TRBV6-3 and TRBJ2-3; TCRdb reports TRBD1, a call that lacks DNA to check it against. The CDR3 loop spans 17 amino acids. CDR1 and CDR2 from the germline V gene are MNHEY and SVGEGT. CDR3 amino acids: CASSPLESATGTDTQYF.

The rearrangement uses TRBV15 and TRBJ2-1; no DNA is available, so the TRBD1 call from TCRdb remains unchecked. Germline-derived CDR1 and CDR2 are LNHNV and YYDKDF (reference sequence). The CDR3 has 16 residues. The CDR3 protein is CATSRASGTGFVEQFF.

The rearrangement uses TRBV7-6 and TRBJ2-1; TCRdb designates TRBD2, a call that cannot be tested without DNA. Germline V gives CDR1 SGHVS, CDR2 FNYEAQ. The CDR3 length is 19 residues. The CDR3 sequence is CASSLPIRSGRPFSDEQFF.

CDR3 residues: CASSLNRGSYEQYF. The V and J genes are TRBV28 and TRBJ2-7. The CDR3 spans 14 residues. The V gene's germline CDR1 is MDHEN and CDR2 SYDVKM. Full variable domain (remainder filled in from reference TRBV28 and TRBJ2-7): DVKVTQSSRYLVKRTGEKVFLECVQDMDHENMFWYRQDPGLGLRLIYFSYDVKMKEKGDIPEGYSVSREKKERFSLILESASTNQTSMYLCASSLNRGSYEQYFGPGTRLTVT.